This T cell receptor (beta chain) is from a study of T cells in localized non-small cell lung cancer. Study-level results: Maximal T cell clonality occurred in uninvolved adjacent lung, with tumor ranking below it.

As regards this clone: What it recognizes is unknown.

Data came from immunoSEQ multiplex PCR; TCRdb stores just in-frame clones and leaves some out. This sample has roughly 13,000 clones; more than 70% occur once, and the top ten carry approximately 2.7%. This specimen was peripheral blood mononuclear cells, taken before any cancer treatment. This TCR was sampled from a man between 40 and 75 years old with stage III lung adenocarcinoma.

The CDR3 region has the DNA TGTGCCAGCATTGGGGGTTATAATTCACCCCTCCACTTT. Translated, it gives CASIGGYNSPLHF. The rearrangement links TRBV2 to TRBJ1-6; possibly TRBD1 for D (5 bases). Germline values: CDR1 SNHLY, CDR2 FYNNEI. V dropped 7 bases and J dropped 4 bases, with 8 bases sitting between them. This CDR3 has 13 residues.